This T cell receptor beta chain was sequenced in a study of blood T cell repertoires in COVID-19. V gave up 2 bases and J gave up 0 bases, with 8 bases separating them. Per germline, CDR1 SEHNR and CDR2 FQNEAQ (reference sequence). CDR3 length: 16 amino acids. Using immunoSEQ multiplex PCR, the repertoire was profiled, and TCRdb retains in-frame clones only, with some absent. Among 150,000 to 200,000 clones, 70% to 90% were seen once, and the ten largest hold around a fifth. The genes are TRBV7-9 and TRBJ1-6; D not resolved. The sample was peripheral blood. This TCR was recovered from a man aged 55-75 years with active or convalescent COVID-19. The CDR3 bases are TGTGCCAGCAGCTTATGGAGGAACTCCTATAATTCACCCCTCCACTTT. This gives the protein CASSLWRNSYNSPLHF.